This T cell receptor beta chain was recovered during a study of T-cell memory formation after mild COVID-19. Study details: TCR clustering was largely donor specific. Notes on the study in general: Mainly CM and EM harbored the contracting CD4+ clones; mainly EMRA harbored the CD8+ ones. The second-wave clones peaking on day 37 were not confirmed as SARS-CoV-2-specific. Memory sampled before infection contained some responding clones, suggesting cross-reactive memory joined.

TCRdb re-analysed the 5' RACE reads in MiXCR, keeping a single row per CDR3 protein. The sample lists about 210,000 distinct CDR3 sequences, 27% occurring once. CDR1 and CDR2 (germline): SGHKS, YYEKEE (reference sequence). Unmatched junction bases numbered 5, after V lost 0 bases and J lost 3 bases. The length of the CDR3 is 15 residues. With regard to this clonotype: The antigen remains unidentified.

Sequenced input: PBMCs or a T cell subset sorted from them (not recorded which). The clonotype originates from an adult woman who had mild COVID-19 (a few samples of this study predate the infection). Cell type and time point are not known. The V and J genes are TRBV5-5 and TRBJ2-5; the match to TRBD1 covers 7 bases. CDR3 nucleotides: TGTGCCAGCAGCTTGGCACACCAGGGGGAAGAGACCCAGTACTTC. Its translation: CASSLAHQGEETQYF. The full variable domain, in which reference TRBV5-5 and TRBJ2-5 provide the parts outside the CDR3, is DAGVTQSPTHLIKTRGQQVTLRCSPISGHKSVSWYQQVLGQGPQFIFQYYEKEERGRGNFPDRFSARQFPNYSSELNVNALLLGDSALYLCASSLAHQGEETQYFGPGTRLLVL.